These 15 T cell receptor beta chains came from one sample sequenced in a study of metastatic and nonmetastatic thyroid tumors. Each patient came to thyroid surgery without any prior treatment (of any kind). TCRdb reanalyzed the PCR reads via MiXCR. The sample yields about 31,000 clones, about 20% seen once. What was sequenced was blood. Receptor source: a female donor with papillary thyroid cancer or a benign thyroid nodule (not recorded which). Some clones in this sample may be carry-over from other donors' samples.

The V and J genes are TRBV5-1 and TRBJ1-3; D possibly corresponds to TRBD1 (5 bases). Germline V gene data show CDR1 as SGHRS and CDR2 as YFSETQ. The CDR3 spans 14 residues. V was cut by 6 bases and J by 5 bases, with 15 bases left in between. The CDR3 coding sequence is TGCGCCAGCACCCCCGGGACCGATAGAAACACCATATATTTT. This encodes CASTPGTDRNTIYF.

This clone was counted at least ten times. V gene TRBV20-1 combines with J gene TRBJ1-5, with D perhaps TRBD1 (5 bases). The germline CDR1 and CDR2 sequences are DFQATT and SNEGSKA (reference sequence). Trimming took 6 bases from V and 7 from J, leaving 13 bases between them. The CDR3 extends over 12 amino acids. The CDR3 DNA sequence: TGCAGTGCAAGCGCGGGGGACCAGCCCCAGCATTTT. Amino acids: CSASAGDQPQHF.

This clone showed up many times. This sample also contains other DNA sequences that code for the same CDR3. This chain joins TRBV5-1 and TRBJ1-4, with TRBD1 matching over 10 bases. V shed 4 bases and J 5 bases; nucleotides not matched to a gene: 5. The CDR3 is made up of 15 amino acids. Germline values: CDR1 SGHRS, CDR2 YFSETQ. The CDR3 DNA sequence: TGCGCCAGCAGCCGGGAGGGACAGGGGAATGAAAAACTGTTTTTT. Amino acid sequence: CASSREGQGNEKLFF.

This clone was seen a few times. Possible read error: a much larger clone is one base away. The sample has other DNA sequences that encode this CDR3 too. This chain links TRBV28 with TRBJ2-5; D could derive from TRBD1 or TRBD2 (5 bases each). The germline gives CDR1 MDHEN, CDR2 SYDVKM. The CDR3 loop spans 14 amino acids. Trimming stripped 4 bases from V and 5 bases from J, with 14 bases between. The DNA for the CDR3 is TGTGCCAGCAGTTCGGTCCGAGAGGGGGAGACCCAGTACTTC. Translated: CASSSVREGETQYF.

The rearrangement links TRBV27 to TRBJ2-5; tentatively, D is TRBD2 (6 bases). Trimming shortened V by 4 bases and J by 5 bases, and 14 bases separated the two germline ends. Germline CDR1 reads MNHEY; CDR2 reads SMNVEV (reference sequence). This CDR3 is 14 amino acids long. CDR3 DNA: TGTGCCAGCAGTTACACGCGGGATAGTGAGACCCAGTACTTC. Protein product: CASSYTRDSETQYF.

This clone was seen many times. This sequence joins TRBV6-1 and TRBJ2-7, with 12 bases identical to TRBD2. The V gene's germline CDR1 is MNHNS and CDR2 SASEGT. The CDR3 length is 15 residues. The V and J ends lost 4 bases and 0 bases, in that order; junction bases with no gene match: 1. CDR3 loop: CASSGGLAGSYEQYF. DNA of the CDR3: TGTGCCAGCAGTGGGGGACTAGCGGGCTCCTACGAGCAGTACTTC.

For this clone: Since no conserved phenylalanine or tryptophan closes the CDR3, a read error is the likely cause. The DNA is omitted, as the CDR3 cannot be located on it reliably, and the CDR3 follows TCRdb's listing. The V call is TRBV7-3, the J call TRBJ2-6; the table's D call, TRBD2, has no DNA check behind it. Germline V CDR1 and CDR2: SGHTA, FQGTGA. The length of the CDR3 is 11 amino acids, counting both ends. CDR3 in amino acids: CASSYLSGRTC.

By its share, this clone is medium-sized. J is TRBJ2-7 and V is TRBV28; TRBD2 might be the D (6 bases). In germline, CDR1 is MDHEN, CDR2 SYDVKM. Deletions cut 11 bases from V and 0 bases from J, with 14 bases between. The CDR3 totals 13 residues. CDR3 in amino acids: CALGSPNSYEQYF. The CDR3 bases are TGTGCCCTCGGGAGCCCCAACTCCTACGAGCAGTACTTC.

CDR3 loop: CSVIPGQLKETQYF. CDR3 in DNA: TGCAGCGTTATTCCGGGACAGCTAAAAGAGACCCAGTACTTC. The chain recombines TRBV29-1 with TRBJ2-5; 7 nucleotides line up with TRBD1. Germline CDR1 SQVTM, CDR2 ANQGSEA. The CDR3 contains 14 residues. V lost 5 bases, J lost 3 bases, and 9 bases stayed unmatched.

This clone was recorded many times. The chain couples TRBV20-1 to TRBJ2-7; TRBD2 matches 10 bases. The CDR3 runs 15 residues. CDR1 is DFQATT, CDR2 SNEGSKA, per germline (reference sequence). The ends lost 2 bases at V and 7 bases at J; junction bases unmatched: 11. This CDR3 reads CSARPRLAGVREQYF. CDR3 bases: TGCAGTGCTAGACCCCGGCTAGCGGGAGTTCGAGAGCAGTACTTC.

This clone was picked up many times. This chain uses TRBV7-2 with TRBJ1-5; possibly TRBD1 for D (5 bases). The CDR3 runs 15 residues. The V gene's germline CDR1 is SGHTA and CDR2 FQGNSA. Trimming cost V 8 bases and J 2 bases, with 16 bases left between them. The CDR3 loop is CASALLAGGNQPQHF. The CDR3 DNA reads TGTGCCAGCGCTCTCTTGGCGGGGGGCAATCAGCCCCAGCATTTT.

This clone came up many times. V gene TRBV5-1 combines with J gene TRBJ2-7; 7 positions agree with TRBD1. The germline V gene encodes CDR1 SGHRS and CDR2 YFSETQ. CDR3 length: 15 residues. V was clipped by 4 bases and J by 3 bases; unmatched bases: 10. The CDR3 coding sequence is TGCGCCAGCAGCCGAACTCCGACAGGGATCTACGAGCAGTACTTC. Its protein is CASSRTPTGIYEQYF.

This clone was recorded at least ten times. The V call is TRBV5-1, the J call TRBJ2-5; possible D gene TRBD1, 5 bases. The V and J ends lost 0 bases and 6 bases respectively, with 12 bases between them. The germline CDR1 and CDR2 sequences are SGHRS and YFSETQ. This CDR3 has 14 amino acids. The CDR3 sequence is CASSLGQGGQTQYF. CDR3 bases: TGCGCCAGCAGCTTGGGCCAGGGTGGACAGACCCAGTACTTC.

The chain has TRBV6-1 and TRBJ1-2, with D hard to call. Trimming removed 6 bases at V and 2 bases at J, with 4 bases between. The CDR3 extends over 11 amino acids. CDR1 and CDR2 from the germline V gene are MNHNS and SASEGT. CDR3 nucleotides: TGTGCCAGCAGACAGAACTATGGCTACACCTTC. Protein product: CASRQNYGYTF.

Note on this clone: Mismatch with germline at one junction end may stem from a read error. The chain has TRBV6-2 or TRBV6-3 and TRBJ2-1, with 13 bases that match TRBD2. Germline V CDR1 and CDR2: MNHEY, SVGEGT. The CDR3 sequence is 14 residues long. The CDR3 DNA is TGTTCCAGCTGGTTACTAGCGGGGGGGATGGAGCAGTTCTTC. It encodes CSSWLLAGGMEQFF.